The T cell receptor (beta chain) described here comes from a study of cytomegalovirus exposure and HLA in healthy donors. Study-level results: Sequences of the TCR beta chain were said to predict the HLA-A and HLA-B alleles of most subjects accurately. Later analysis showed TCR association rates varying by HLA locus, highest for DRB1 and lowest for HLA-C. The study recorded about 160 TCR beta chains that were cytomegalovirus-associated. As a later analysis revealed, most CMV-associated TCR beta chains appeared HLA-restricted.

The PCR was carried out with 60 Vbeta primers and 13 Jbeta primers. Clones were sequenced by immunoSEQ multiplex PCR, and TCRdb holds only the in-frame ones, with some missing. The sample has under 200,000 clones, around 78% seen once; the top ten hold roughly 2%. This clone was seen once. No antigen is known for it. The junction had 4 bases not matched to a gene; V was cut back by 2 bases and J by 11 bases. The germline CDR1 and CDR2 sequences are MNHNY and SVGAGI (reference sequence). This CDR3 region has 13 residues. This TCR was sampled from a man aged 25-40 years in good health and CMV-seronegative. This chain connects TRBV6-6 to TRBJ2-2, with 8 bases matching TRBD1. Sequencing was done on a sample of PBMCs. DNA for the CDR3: TGTGCCAGCAGTTACGGGACAGGAATCGAGCTGTTTTTT. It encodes CASSYGTGIELFF.